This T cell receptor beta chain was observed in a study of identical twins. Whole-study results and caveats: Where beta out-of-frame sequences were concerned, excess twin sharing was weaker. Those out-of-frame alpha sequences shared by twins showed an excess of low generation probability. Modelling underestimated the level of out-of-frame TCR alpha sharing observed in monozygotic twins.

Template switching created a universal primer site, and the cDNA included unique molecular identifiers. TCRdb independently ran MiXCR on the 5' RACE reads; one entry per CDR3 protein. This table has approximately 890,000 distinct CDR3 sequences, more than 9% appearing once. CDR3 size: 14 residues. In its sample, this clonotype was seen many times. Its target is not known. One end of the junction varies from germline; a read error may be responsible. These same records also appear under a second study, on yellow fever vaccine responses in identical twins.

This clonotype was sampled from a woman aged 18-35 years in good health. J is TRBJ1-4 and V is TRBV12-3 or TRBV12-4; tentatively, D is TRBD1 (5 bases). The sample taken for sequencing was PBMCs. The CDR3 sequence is CASSRGGSNEKLFF. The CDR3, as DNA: TGTGCCAGCAGCCGCGGGGGTTCTAACGAAAAACTGTTTTTT.